This entry lists 11 T cell receptor beta chains sequenced from one sample in a study of tumor and adjacent non-tumor tissue in lung cancer. RNA was extracted from bulk tissue without any cell sorting. TCRbeta libraries were built with three rounds of nested PCR, modified from ARM-PCR. In TCRdb, the multiplex PCR reads were re-called with MiXCR into one record per CDR3 protein. The sample records 69,000 or so distinct CDR3 sequences, more than 70% being singletons. Material for sequencing was lung tumor tissue. The receptors come from a man between 60 and 75 years old with non-small cell lung cancer.

Comment on this clonotype: Sequence at one end of the junction differs from germline and may be a read error. J is TRBJ2-1 and V is TRBV20-1, with 12 bases matching TRBD2. Germline CDR1 DFQATT, CDR2 SNEGSKA (reference sequence). The CDR3 runs 14 residues. As DNA, the CDR3 is TGCAGTGCCCAGGGACTAGCGGGTTACAAAGAGCAGTTCTTC. This sequence encodes CSAQGLAGYKEQFF.

Comment on this clonotype: Sequence at one end of the junction differs from germline and may be a read error. Here the CDR3 reads CASSVNPPAPEHFF. In DNA, the CDR3 is TGTGCCAGCAGTGTCAATCCCCCCGCACCCGAGCACTTCTTC. The rearrangement joins TRBV6-1 to TRBJ2-1; D gene unclear. Germline CDR1 is MNHNS and CDR2 is SASEGT. The CDR3 sequence is 14 residues long.

This clonotype has a handful of counts. A much larger clone lies a single base off, so this may be a read error. The chain uses TRBV5-4 and TRBJ1-2; 8 nucleotides align to TRBD1. Germline V gene lookup returns CDR1 SGHNT and CDR2 YYREEE (reference sequence). Germline trimming cut 4 bases from V and 10 bases from J; bases unmatched to any gene: 15. CDR3 length: 15 residues. The CDR3 is CASSHIRTGKHDYTF. The CDR3 nucleotides read TGTGCCAGCAGCCATATCCGGACAGGGAAGCATGACTACACCTTC.

About this clonotype: The junction does not match germline at one end; this may be a read error. The chain joins TRBV5-1 to TRBJ2-2, with D possibly being TRBD2 (5 bases). The CDR3 loop spans 15 amino acids. CDR1 and CDR2 (germline): SGHRS, YFSETQ. CDR3 protein: CDSRLSGGNTGELFF. CDR3 sequence (DNA): TGCGACAGCAGATTATCAGGAGGGAACACCGGGGAGCTGTTTTTT.

As concerns this clonotype: Given the absence of the conserved phenylalanine or tryptophan at the CDR3 end, a read error is likely. The DNA is omitted, as the CDR3 cannot be located on it reliably, and the CDR3 follows TCRdb's listing. The chain carries TRBV29-1 and TRBJ2-6; TRBD2, the table's D call, lacks a check against the DNA. 15 amino acids form the CDR3, both terminal residues included. The germline V gene encodes CDR1 SQVTM and CDR2 ANQGSEA. CDR3 region: CSMRVSSSGANVLIL.

This clonotype was found many times. J is TRBJ1-1 and V is TRBV7-8; TRBD1 aligns across 9 bases. Germline CDR1 is SGHVS and CDR2 is FQNEAQ. This CDR3 has 13 amino acids. The ends lost 3 bases at V and 4 bases at J; junction bases unmatched: 0. In DNA, the CDR3 is TGTGCCAGCAGCTTGACAGGGGGCACTGAAGCTTTCTTT. This gives the protein CASSLTGGTEAFF. The full variable domain, in which reference TRBV7-8 and TRBJ1-1 provide the parts outside the CDR3, is GAGVSQSPRYKVAKRGQDVALRCDPISGHVSLFWYQQALGQGPEFLTYFQNEAQLDKSGLPSDRFFAERPEGSVSTLKIQRTQQEDSAVYLCASSLTGGTEAFFGQGTRLTVV.

Remarks on this clonotype: The CDR3 does not close with the conserved phenylalanine or tryptophan, likely indicating a read error. The chain links TRBV29-1 to TRBJ2-5, with D tentatively TRBD1 or TRBD2 (5 bases each). The V gene's germline CDR1 is SQVTM and CDR2 ANQGSEA. The CDR3 has 11 amino acids. CDR3 in DNA: TGCAGCGTTGGGGACGGAGAGATCCAGTACCTC. Its protein product is CSVGDGEIQYL.

In the case of this clonotype: A much larger clone lies a single base off, so this may be a read error. The chain has TRBV28 and TRBJ1-4; D remains ambiguous. Germline V CDR1 and CDR2: MDHEN, SYDVKM. The CDR3 length is 13 residues. The V end lost 10 bases, the J end lost 3 bases, and 12 bases lay between the germline ends. CDR3 region: CATNPTPNEKLFF. In DNA form, the CDR3 reads TGTGCCACTAACCCAACACCTAATGAAAAACTGTTTTTT.

A word on this clonotype: A read error may account for a junction end that differs from germline. The chain combines TRBV28 with TRBJ2-6; TRBD1 matches at 11 bases. This CDR3 is 17 amino acids long. CDR1 and CDR2 from the germline V gene are MDHEN and SYDVKM. CDR3 DNA sequence: TGTACCAGCACCTGGACAGGGGGCTCTATTGGGGCCAACGTCCTGAATTTC. Protein product: CTSTWTGGSIGANVLNF.

This clonotype showed up many times. The chain has TRBV5-5 and TRBJ2-5; D gene ambiguous. CDR1 SGHKS and CDR2 YYEKEE come from the germline V gene (reference sequence). The germline V and J ends were trimmed by 2 bases and 1 base, with 9 bases remaining between them. The length of the CDR3 is 14 residues. Here the CDR3 reads CASSLRETQETQYF. Here the CDR3 DNA reads TGTGCCAGCAGCTTACGAGAGACCCAAGAGACCCAGTACTTC.

This clonotype has only one observation. One junction end does not reproduce the germline sequence, and a read error may be involved. The CDR3 DNA is TGTGCCAGCCGCGCGAAAACCCAAATCCAGTACGAGCAGTATTTC. Encoded protein: CASRAKTQIQYEQYF. The rearrangement joins TRBV12-3 or TRBV12-4 to TRBJ2-7; D ambiguous. The CDR3 contains 15 residues.